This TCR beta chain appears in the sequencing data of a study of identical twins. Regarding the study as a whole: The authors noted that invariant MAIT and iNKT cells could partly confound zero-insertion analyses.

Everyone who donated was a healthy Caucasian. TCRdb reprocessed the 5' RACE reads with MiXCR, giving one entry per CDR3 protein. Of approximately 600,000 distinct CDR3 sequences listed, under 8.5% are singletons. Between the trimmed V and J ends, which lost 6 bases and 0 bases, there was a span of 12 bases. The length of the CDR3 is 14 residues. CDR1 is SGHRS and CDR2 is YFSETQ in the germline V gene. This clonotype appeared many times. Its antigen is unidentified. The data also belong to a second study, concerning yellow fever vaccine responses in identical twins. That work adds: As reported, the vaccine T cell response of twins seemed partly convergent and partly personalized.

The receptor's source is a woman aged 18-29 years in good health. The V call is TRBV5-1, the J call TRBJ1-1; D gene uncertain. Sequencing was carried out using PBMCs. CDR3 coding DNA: TGCGCCAGCAAACCAGACCAAATGAACACTGAAGCTTTCTTT. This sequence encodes CASKPDQMNTEAFF.